The entry that follows covers one T cell receptor (beta chain) sequence. The length of the CDR3 is 15 residues. V trimming: 3 bases; J trimming: 4 bases; junction bases outside the gene matches: 9. Per the germline V gene, CDR1 is MNHEY and CDR2 is SVGAGI. The data were taken from a study of blood T cell repertoires in COVID-19. Study in general: Acute-phase and convalescent COVID-19 samples originated in the United States, Italy and Spain. PBMCs, B-cell-depleted T cells, or T cells were the source of the cDNA or gDNA that made up the material.

Source study methods: Quantification of nucleated cells was approximated via reference gene primer amplification. Produced via immunoSEQ multiplex PCR; TCRdb's table is partial and in-frame only. That table gives V, J and clone size, and the DNA gave D and trimming. The table has about 270,000 clones, approximately 80% seen once; the top ten hold less than 10%. This TCR was recovered from a human donor in a cohort sampled during active COVID-19. Sequences were obtained from peripheral blood. This rearrangement joins TRBV6-5 to TRBJ2-7, with 7 positions matching TRBD2. The CDR3 here is CASSYRGVVAYEQYF. The CDR3 DNA reads TGTGCCAGCAGTTATCGGGGGGTCGTCGCGTACGAGCAGTACTTC.